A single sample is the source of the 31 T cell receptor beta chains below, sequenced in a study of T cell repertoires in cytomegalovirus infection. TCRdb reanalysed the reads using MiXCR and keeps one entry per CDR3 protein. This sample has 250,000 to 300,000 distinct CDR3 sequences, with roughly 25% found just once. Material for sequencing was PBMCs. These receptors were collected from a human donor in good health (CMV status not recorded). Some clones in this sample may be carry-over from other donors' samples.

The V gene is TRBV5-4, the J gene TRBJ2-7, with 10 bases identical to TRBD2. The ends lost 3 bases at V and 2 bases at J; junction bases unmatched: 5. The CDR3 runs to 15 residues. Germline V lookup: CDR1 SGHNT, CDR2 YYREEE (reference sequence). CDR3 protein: CASSSTSGATYEQYF. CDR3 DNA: TGTGCCAGCAGCTCTACTAGCGGGGCGACCTACGAGCAGTACTTC. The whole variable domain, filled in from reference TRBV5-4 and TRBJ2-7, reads ETGVTQSPTHLIKTRGQQVTLRCSSQSGHNTVSWYQQALGQGPQFIFQYYREEENGRGNFPPRFSGLQFPNYSSELNVNALELDDSALYLCASSSTSGATYEQYFGPGTRLTVT.

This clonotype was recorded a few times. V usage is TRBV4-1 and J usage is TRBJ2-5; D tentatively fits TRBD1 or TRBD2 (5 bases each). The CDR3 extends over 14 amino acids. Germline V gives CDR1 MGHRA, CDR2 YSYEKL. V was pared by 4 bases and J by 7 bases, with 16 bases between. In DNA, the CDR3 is TGCGCCAGCAGCCCGAGGGGAAGGCTACTGACCCAGTACTTC. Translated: CASSPRGRLLTQYF.

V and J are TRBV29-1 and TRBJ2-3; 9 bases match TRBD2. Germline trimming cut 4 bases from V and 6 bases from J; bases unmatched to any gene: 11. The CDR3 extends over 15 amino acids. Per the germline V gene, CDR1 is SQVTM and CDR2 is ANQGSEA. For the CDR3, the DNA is TGCAGCGTTGGATTTACGGCTAGCGGGGATGATACGCAGTATTTT. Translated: CSVGFTASGDDTQYF.

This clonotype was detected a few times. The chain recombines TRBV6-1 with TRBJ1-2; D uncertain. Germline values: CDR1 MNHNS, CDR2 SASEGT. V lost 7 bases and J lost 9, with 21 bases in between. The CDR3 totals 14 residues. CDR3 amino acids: CASTLSKAALSYTF. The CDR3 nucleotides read TGTGCCAGCACCCTTAGTAAGGCCGCCTTGAGCTACACCTTC.

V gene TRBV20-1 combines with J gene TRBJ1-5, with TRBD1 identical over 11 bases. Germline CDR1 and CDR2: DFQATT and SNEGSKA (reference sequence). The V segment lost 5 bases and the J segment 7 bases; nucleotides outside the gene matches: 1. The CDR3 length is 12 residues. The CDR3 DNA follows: TGCAGTGCTTGGACAGGGGGCCAGCCCCAGCATTTT. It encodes CSAWTGGQPQHF.

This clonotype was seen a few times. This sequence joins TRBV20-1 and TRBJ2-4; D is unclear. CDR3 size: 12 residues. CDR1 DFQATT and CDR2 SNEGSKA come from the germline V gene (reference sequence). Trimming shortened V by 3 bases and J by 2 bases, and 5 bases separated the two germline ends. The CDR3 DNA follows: TGCAGTGCTAGGGTGCCCAAAAACATTCAGTACTTC. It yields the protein CSARVPKNIQYF.

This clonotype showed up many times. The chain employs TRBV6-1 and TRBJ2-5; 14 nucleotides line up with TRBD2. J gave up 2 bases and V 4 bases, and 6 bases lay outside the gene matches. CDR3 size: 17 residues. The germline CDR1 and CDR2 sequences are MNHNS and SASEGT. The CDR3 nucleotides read TGTGCCAGCAGTGTTTGGGGACTAGCGGGGGCTCAAGAGACCCAGTACTTC. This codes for CASSVWGLAGAQETQYF.

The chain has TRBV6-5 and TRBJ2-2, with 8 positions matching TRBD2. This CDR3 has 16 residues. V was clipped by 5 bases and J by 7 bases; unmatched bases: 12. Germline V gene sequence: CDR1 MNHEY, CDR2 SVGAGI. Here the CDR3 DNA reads TGTGCCAGCAGTGAACCGGGACTAGGAAATGGCGGGGAGCTGTTTTTT. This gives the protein CASSEPGLGNGGELFF.

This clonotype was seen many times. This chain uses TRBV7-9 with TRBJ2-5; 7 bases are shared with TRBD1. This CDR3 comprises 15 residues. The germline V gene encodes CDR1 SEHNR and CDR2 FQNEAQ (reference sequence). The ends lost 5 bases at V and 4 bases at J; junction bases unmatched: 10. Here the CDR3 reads CASSSRQGLRETQYF. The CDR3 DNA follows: TGTGCCAGCAGCAGCAGACAGGGTTTGCGAGAGACCCAGTACTTC.

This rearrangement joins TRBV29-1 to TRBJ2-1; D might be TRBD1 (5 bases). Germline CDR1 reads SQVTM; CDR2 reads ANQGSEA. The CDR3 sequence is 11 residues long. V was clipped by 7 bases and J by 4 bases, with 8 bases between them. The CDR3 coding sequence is TGCAGCGCGGACACGTACAATGAGCAGTTCTTC. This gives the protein CSADTYNEQFF.

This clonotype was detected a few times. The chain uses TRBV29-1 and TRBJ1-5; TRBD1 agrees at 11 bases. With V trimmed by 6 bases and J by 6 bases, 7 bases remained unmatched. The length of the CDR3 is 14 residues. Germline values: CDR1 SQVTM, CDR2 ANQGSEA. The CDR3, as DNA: TGCAGCGTGGGTGGGGGACAGGGGGGTCAGCCCCAGCATTTT. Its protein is CSVGGGQGGQPQHF.

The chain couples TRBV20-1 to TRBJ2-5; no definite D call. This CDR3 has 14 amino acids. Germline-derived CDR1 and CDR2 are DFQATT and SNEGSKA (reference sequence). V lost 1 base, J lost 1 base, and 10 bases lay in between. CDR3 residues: CSARVRATQETQYF. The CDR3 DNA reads TGCAGTGCTAGAGTACGCGCGACCCAAGAGACCCAGTACTTC.

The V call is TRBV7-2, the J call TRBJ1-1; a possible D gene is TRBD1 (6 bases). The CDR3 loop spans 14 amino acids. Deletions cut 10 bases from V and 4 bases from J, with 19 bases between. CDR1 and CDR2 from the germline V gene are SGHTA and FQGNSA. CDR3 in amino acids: CATVRGAWSTEAFF. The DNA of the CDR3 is TGTGCCACCGTCCGGGGGGCTTGGAGCACTGAAGCTTTCTTT. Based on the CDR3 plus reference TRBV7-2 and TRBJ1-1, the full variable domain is GAGVSQSPSNKVTEKGKDVELRCDPISGHTALYWYRQSLGQGLEFLIYFQGNSAPDKSGLPSDRFSAERTGGSVSTLTIQRTQQEDSAVYLCATVRGAWSTEAFFGQGTRLTVV.

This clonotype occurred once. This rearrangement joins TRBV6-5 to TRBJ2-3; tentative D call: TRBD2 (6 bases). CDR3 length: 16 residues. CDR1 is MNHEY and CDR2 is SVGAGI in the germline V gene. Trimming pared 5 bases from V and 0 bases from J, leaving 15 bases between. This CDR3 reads CASSITSFSSTDTQYF. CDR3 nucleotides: TGTGCCAGCAGTATAACTAGCTTCTCGAGCACAGATACGCAGTATTTT.

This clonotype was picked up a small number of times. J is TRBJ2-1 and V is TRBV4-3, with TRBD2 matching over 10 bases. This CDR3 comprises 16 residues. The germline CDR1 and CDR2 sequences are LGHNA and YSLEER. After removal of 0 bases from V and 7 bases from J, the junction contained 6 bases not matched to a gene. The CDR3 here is CASSQEKAGGPNEQFF. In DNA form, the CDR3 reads TGCGCCAGCAGCCAAGAAAAAGCGGGAGGGCCTAATGAGCAGTTCTTC.

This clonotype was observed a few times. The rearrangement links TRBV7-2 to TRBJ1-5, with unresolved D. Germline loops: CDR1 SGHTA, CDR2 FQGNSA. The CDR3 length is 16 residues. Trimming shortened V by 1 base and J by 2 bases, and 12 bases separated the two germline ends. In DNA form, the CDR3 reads TGTGCCAGCAGCTTAGAGTGGTCGGATGGCAATCAGCCCCAGCATTTT. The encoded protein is CASSLEWSDGNQPQHF.

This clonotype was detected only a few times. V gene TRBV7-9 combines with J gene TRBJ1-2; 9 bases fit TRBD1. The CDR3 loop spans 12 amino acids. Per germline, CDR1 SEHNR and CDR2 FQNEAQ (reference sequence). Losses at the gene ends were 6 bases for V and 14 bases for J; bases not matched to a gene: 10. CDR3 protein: CASSSFDRGLTF. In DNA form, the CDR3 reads TGTGCCAGCAGTTCTTTCGACAGGGGGTTGACCTTC.

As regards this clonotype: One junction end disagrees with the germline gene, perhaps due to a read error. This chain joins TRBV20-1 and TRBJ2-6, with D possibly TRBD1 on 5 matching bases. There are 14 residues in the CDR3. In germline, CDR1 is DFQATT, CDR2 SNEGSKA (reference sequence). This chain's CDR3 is CSARVHAGANVPTF. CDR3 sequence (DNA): TGCAGTGCTAGAGTACACGCTGGGGCCAACGTCCCGACTTTC.

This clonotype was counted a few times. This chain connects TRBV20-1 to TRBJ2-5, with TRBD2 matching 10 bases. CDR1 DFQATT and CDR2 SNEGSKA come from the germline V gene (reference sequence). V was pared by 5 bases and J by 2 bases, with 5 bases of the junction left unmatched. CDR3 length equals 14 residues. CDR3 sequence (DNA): TGCAGTGCTTACCAAGCGGGAGGGCAAGAGACCCAGTACTTC. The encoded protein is CSAYQAGGQETQYF.

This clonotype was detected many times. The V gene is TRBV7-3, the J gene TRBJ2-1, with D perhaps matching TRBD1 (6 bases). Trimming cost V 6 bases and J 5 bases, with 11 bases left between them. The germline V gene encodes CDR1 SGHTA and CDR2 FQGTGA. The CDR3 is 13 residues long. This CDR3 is CASRKNRDNEQFF. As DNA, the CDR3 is TGTGCCAGCAGAAAAAACAGGGACAATGAGCAGTTCTTC.

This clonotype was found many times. CDR3 sequence: CASSLGGNTEAFF. In DNA, the CDR3 is TGTGCCAGCAGCTTAGGGGGGAACACTGAAGCTTTCTTT. The J gene is TRBJ1-1, the V gene TRBV11-3; D ambiguous. Trimming removed 1 base from V and 1 base from J, with 4 bases in between. Germline-derived CDR1 and CDR2 are SGHNT and YENEEA. The CDR3 is made up of 13 amino acids.

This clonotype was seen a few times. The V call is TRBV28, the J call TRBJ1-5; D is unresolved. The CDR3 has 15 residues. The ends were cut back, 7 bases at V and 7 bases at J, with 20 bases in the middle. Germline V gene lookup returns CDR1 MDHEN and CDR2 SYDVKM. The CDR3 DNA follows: TGTGCCAGCACCACCCCCGGACTCCCGGGGCAGCCCCAGCATTTT. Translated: CASTTPGLPGQPQHF.

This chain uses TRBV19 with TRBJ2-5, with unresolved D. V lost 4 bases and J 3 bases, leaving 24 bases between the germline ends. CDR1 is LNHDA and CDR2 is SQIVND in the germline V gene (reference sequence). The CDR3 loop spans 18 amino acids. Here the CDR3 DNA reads TGTGCCAGTAGTACCCCCTGGACGGACCCGACCAAAAAAGAGACCCAGTACTTC. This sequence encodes CASSTPWTDPTKKETQYF.

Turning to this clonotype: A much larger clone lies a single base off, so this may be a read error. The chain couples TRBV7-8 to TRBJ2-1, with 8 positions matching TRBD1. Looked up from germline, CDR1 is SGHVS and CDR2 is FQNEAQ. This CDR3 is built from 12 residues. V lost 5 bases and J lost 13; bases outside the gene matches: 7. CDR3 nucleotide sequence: TGTGCCAGCAGCCCCCGGGACAGGACTCAGTTCTTC. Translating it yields CASSPRDRTQFF.

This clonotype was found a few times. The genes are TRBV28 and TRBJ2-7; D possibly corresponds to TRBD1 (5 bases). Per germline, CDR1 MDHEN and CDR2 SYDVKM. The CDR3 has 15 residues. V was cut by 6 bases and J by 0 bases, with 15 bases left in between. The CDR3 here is CASRALQAVSYEQYF. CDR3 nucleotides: TGTGCCAGCAGAGCCCTACAGGCCGTCTCCTACGAGCAGTACTTC.

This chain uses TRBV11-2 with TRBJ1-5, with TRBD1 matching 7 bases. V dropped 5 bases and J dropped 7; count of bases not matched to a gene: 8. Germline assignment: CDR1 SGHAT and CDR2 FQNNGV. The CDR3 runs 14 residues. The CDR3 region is CASSRTGPHQPQHF. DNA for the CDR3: TGTGCCAGCAGCCGGACAGGTCCGCACCAGCCCCAGCATTTT. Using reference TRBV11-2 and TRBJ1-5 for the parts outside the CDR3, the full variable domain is EAGVAQSPRYKIIEKRQSVAFWCNPISGHATLYWYQQILGQGPKLLIQFQNNGVVDDSQLPKDRFSAERLKGVDSTLKIQPAKLEDSAVYLCASSRTGPHQPQHFGDGTRLSIL.

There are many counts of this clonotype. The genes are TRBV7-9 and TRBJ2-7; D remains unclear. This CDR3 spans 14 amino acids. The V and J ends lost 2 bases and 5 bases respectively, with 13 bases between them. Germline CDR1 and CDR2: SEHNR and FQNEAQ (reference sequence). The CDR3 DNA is TGTGCCAGCAGCTTAAAAGACGGAGCGAACGAGCAGTACTTC. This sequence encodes CASSLKDGANEQYF.

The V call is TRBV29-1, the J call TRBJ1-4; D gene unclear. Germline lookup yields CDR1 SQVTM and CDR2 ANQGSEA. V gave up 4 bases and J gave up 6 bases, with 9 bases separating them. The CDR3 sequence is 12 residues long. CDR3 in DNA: TGCAGCGTTGGGTGGTCGCATGAAAAACTGTTTTTT. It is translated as CSVGWSHEKLFF.

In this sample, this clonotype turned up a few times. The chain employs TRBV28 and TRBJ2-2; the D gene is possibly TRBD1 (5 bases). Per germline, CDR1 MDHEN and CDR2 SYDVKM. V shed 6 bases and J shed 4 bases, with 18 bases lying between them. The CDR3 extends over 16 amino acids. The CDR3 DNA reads TGTGCCAGCAGATCCCAGAAGGGGCCATTCACCGGGGAGCTGTTTTTT. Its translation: CASRSQKGPFTGELFF.

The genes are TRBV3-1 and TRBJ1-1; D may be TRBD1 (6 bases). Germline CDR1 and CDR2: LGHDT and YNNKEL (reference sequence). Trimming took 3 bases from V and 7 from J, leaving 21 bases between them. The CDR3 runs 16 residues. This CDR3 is CASSHSSGGGDGEAFF. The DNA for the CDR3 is TGTGCCAGCAGCCACTCCTCGGGGGGGGGCGATGGTGAAGCTTTCTTT.

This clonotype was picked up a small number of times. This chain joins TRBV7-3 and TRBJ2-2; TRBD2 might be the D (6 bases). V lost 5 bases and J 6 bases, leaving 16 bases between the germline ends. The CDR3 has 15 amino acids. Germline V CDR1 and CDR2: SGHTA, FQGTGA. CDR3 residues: CASSKIVGGSGELFF. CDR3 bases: TGTGCCAGCAGCAAAATCGTGGGGGGTTCCGGGGAGCTGTTTTTT.